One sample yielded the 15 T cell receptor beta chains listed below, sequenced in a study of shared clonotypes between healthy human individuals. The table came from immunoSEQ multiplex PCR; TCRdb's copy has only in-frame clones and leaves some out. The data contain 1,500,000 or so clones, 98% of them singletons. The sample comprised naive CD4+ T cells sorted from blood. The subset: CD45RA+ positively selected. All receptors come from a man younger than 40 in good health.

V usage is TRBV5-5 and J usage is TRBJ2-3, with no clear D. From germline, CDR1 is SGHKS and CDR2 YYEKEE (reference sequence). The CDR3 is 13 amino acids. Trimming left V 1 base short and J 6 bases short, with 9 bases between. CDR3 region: CASSLLILDTQYF. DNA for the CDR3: TGTGCCAGCAGCTTGTTAATACTTGATACGCAGTATTTT.

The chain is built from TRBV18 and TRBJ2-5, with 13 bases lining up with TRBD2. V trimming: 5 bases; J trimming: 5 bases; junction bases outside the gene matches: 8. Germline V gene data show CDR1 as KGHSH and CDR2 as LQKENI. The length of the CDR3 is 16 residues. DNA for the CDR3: TGTGCCAGCTCAATCCGGACTAGCGGGAGCATGGAGACCCAGTACTTC. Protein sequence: CASSIRTSGSMETQYF.

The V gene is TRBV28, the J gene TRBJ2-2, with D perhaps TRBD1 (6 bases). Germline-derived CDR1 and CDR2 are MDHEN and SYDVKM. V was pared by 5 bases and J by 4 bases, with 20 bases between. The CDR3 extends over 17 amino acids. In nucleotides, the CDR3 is TGTGCCAGCAGTACAGCACAGGACTTAGGGGGCACCGGGGAGCTGTTTTTT. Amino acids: CASSTAQDLGGTGELFF. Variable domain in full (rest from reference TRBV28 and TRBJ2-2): DVKVTQSSRYLVKRTGEKVFLECVQDMDHENMFWYRQDPGLGLRLIYFSYDVKMKEKGDIPEGYSVSREKKERFSLILESASTNQTSMYLCASSTAQDLGGTGELFFGEGSRLTVL.

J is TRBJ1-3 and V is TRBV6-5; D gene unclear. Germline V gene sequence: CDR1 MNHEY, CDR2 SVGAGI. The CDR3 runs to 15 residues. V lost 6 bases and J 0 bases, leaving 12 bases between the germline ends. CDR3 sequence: CASSPRSISGNTIYF. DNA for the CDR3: TGTGCCAGCAGCCCACGATCTATCTCTGGAAACACCATATATTTT.

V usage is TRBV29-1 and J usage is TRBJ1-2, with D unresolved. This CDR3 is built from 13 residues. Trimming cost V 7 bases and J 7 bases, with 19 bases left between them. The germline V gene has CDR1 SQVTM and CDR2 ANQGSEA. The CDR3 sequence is CSGKPEGAAGYTF. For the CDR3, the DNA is TGCAGCGGAAAGCCCGAGGGAGCGGCTGGCTACACCTTC.

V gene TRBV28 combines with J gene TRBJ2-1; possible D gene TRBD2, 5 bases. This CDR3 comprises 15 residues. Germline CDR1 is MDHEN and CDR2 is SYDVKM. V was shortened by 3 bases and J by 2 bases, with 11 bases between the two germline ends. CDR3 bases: TGTGCCAGCAGTTTTCGGGGTCTTCCCTACAATGAGCAGTTCTTC. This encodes CASSFRGLPYNEQFF. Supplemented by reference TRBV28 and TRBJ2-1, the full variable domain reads DVKVTQSSRYLVKRTGEKVFLECVQDMDHENMFWYRQDPGLGLRLIYFSYDVKMKEKGDIPEGYSVSREKKERFSLILESASTNQTSMYLCASSFRGLPYNEQFFGPGTRLTVL.

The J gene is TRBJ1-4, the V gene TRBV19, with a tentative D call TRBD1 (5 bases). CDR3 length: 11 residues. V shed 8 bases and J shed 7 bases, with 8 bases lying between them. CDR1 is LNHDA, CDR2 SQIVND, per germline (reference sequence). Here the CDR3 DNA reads TGTGCCAGTTGGGGGACTGAAAAACTGTTTTTT. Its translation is CASWGTEKLFF.

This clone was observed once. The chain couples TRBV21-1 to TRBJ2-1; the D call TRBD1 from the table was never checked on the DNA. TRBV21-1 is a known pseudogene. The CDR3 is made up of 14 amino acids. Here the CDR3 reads CASSSRTGVDEQFF. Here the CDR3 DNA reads TGTGCCAGCAGCAGTCGGACAGGGGTTGATGAGCAGTTCTTC.

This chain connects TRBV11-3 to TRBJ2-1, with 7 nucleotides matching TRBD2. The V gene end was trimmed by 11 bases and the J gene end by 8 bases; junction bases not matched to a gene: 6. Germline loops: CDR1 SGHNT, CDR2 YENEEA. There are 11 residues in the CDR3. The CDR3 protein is CAAGESDEQFF. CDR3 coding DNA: TGTGCCGCGGGGGAGAGCGATGAGCAGTTCTTC.

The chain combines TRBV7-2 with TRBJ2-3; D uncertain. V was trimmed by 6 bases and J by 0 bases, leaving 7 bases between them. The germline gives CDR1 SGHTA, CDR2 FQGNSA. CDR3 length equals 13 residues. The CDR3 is CASRPGSTDTQYF. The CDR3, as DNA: TGTGCCAGCAGACCCGGGAGCACAGATACGCAGTATTTT. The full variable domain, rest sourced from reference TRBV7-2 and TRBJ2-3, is GAGVSQSPSNKVTEKGKDVELRCDPISGHTALYWYRQSLGQGLEFLIYFQGNSAPDKSGLPSDRFSAERTGGSVSTLTIQRTQQEDSAVYLCASRPGSTDTQYFGPGTRLTVL.

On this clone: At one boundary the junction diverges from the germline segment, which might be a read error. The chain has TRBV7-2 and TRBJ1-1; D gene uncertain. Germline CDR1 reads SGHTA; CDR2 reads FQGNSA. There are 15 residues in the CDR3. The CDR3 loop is CASRFSGLPNTEAFF. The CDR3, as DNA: TGTGCCAGCCGCTTCTCCGGACTGCCGAACACTGAAGCTTTCTTT.

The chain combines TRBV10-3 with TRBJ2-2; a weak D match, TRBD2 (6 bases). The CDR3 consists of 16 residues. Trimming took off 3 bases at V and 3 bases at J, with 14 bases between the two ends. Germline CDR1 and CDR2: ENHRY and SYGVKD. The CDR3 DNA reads TGTGCCATCAGTGACAGGGACTCGGGGGACACCGGGGAGCTGTTTTTT. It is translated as CAISDRDSGDTGELFF.

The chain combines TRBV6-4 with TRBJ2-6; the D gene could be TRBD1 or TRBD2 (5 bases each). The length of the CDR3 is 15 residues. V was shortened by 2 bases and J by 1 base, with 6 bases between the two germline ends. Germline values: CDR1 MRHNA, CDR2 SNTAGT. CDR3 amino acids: CASSDGGSGANVLTF. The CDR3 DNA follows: TGTGCCAGCAGTGACGGGGGTTCTGGGGCCAACGTCCTGACTTTC.

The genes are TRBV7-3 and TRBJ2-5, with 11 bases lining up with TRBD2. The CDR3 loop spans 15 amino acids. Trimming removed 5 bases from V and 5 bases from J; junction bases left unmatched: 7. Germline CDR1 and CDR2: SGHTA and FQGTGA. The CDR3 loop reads CASSPTSGNVETQYF. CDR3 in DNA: TGTGCCAGCAGCCCGACTAGCGGGAACGTGGAGACCCAGTACTTC.

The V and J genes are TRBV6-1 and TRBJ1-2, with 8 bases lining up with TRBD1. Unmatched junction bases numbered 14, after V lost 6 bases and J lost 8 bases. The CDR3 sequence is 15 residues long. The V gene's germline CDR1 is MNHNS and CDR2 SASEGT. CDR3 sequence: CASRVDRGRSGGYTF. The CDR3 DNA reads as TGTGCCAGCAGGGTAGACAGGGGACGGTCGGGCGGCTACACCTTC.